Shown below are 9 T cell receptor beta chains from a single sample sequenced in a study of monozygotic twins with inflammatory bowel disease (dated by TCRdb to about 2019). The library was produced with 5' RACE. The reads were generated on an Illumina HiSeq 2500. After TCRdb reprocessed the reads, each CDR3 protein sequence was kept as one row, without DNA. This sample's clone table shows approximately 420,000 distinct CDR3 sequences. The top ten constitute approximately 2.3% of the sample. The sequenced material came from blood. The origin of the receptors is a human donor with ulcerative colitis or Crohn's disease, or a healthy co-twin of an affected twin (not recorded which).

CDR3 in amino acids: CASSPQQNTEAFF. The V call is TRBV18, the J call TRBJ1-1. The CDR3 is 13 amino acids. Germline lookup yields CDR1 KGHSH and CDR2 LQKENI. The complete variable domain, with remaining parts taken from reference TRBV18 and TRBJ1-1, reads NAGVMQNPRHLVRRRGQEARLRCSPMKGHSHVYWYRQLPEEGLKFMVYLQKENIIDESGMPKERFSAEFPKEGPSILRIQQVVRGDSAAYFCASSPQQNTEAFFGQGTRLTVV.

The chain employs TRBV5-6 and TRBJ1-4; TCRdb calls TRBD1, which cannot be checked without DNA. From germline, CDR1 is SGHDT and CDR2 YYEEEE. This CDR3 is 13 amino acids long. The CDR3 loop is CASSSGTSEKLFF.

This CDR3 is CASSVRTDGYGYTF. The V call is TRBV5-1, the J call TRBJ1-2; TCRdb indicates TRBD1, and absent DNA this call remains unverified. There are 14 residues in the CDR3. The germline V gene encodes CDR1 SGHRS and CDR2 YFSETQ.

The chain recombines TRBV5-8 with TRBJ2-3; no DNA is available, so the TRBD1 call from TCRdb remains unchecked. This CDR3 comprises 17 residues. Germline-derived CDR1 and CDR2 are SGHTS and YDEGEE. The chain's CDR3 is CASSLGPGTPSTDTQYF. The whole variable domain, remainder taken from reference TRBV5-8 and TRBJ2-3, is EAGVTQSPTHLIKTRGQQATLRCSPISGHTSVYWYQQALGLGLQFLLWYDEGEERNRGNFPPRFSGRQFPNYSSELNVNALELEDSALYLCASSLGPGTPSTDTQYFGPGTRLTVL.

J is TRBJ1-1 and V is TRBV27; TCRdb's D call of TRBD1 is untestable without DNA. Germline assignment: CDR1 MNHEY and CDR2 SMNVEV (reference sequence). CDR3 length equals 17 residues. The chain's CDR3 is CASSPDQGTGKNTEAFF.

This chain connects TRBV7-9 to TRBJ2-7. The V gene's germline CDR1 is SEHNR and CDR2 FQNEAQ (reference sequence). The CDR3 length is 13 residues. CDR3 sequence: CASSLFTGYEQYF.

J is TRBJ1-5 and V is TRBV15. Germline CDR1 LNHNV, CDR2 YYDKDF (reference sequence). The length of the CDR3 is 13 residues. CDR3: CATSKLVGPPQHF.

The V and J genes are TRBV5-5 and TRBJ2-7; the D gene TCRdb calls, TRBD1, cannot be checked with no DNA. There are 16 residues in the CDR3. Per the germline V gene, CDR1 is SGHKS and CDR2 is YYEKEE (reference sequence). CDR3 sequence: CASSLLPGQGPSEQYF.

This sequence joins TRBV6-5 and TRBJ2-7; as DNA is missing, the TRBD1 call by TCRdb cannot be tested. The CDR3 is made up of 14 amino acids. Germline V gene lookup returns CDR1 MNHEY and CDR2 SVGAGI. CDR3 in amino acids: CASSYSNRGDEQYF.